This is a list of T cell receptor beta chains from one sample in a study of T cells in Graves' hyperthyroidism and ophthalmopathy. TCRdb processed the multiplex PCR reads anew with MiXCR; each CDR3 protein has one entry. The sample has hundreds of thousands of distinct CDR3 sequences; approximately 15% are singletons. The sequencing sample was made of blood. The receptor source for this set is a man between 18 and 35 years old with Graves' ophthalmopathy. Both conserved end residues are part of each CDR3. D genes are given only for firm matches. Rows may omit the clone size; those that give it use once, few, many or a size class.

v_gene: TRBV10-2
abundance: many
j_gene: TRBJ2-3
d_gene: .
CDR3nt: TGCGCCAGCAGTGAGCGGGCGGAACCAACAGATACGCAGTATTTT
CDR3aa: CASSERAEPTDTQYF

v_gene: TRBV6-1
abundance: .
j_gene: TRBJ1-2
d_gene: .
CDR3nt: TGTGCCAGCAGCCTACGGGAATCTGGTGGCTACACCTTC
CDR3aa: CASSLRESGGYTF

v_gene: TRBV14
abundance: .
j_gene: TRBJ1-1
d_gene: TRBD1
CDR3nt: TGTGCCAGCAGCCAAGGGGGGAAGGGGGCGAACACTGAAGCTTTCTTT
CDR3aa: CASSQGGKGANTEAFF

v_gene: TRBV4-1
abundance: .
j_gene: TRBJ2-1
d_gene: .
CDR3nt: TGCGCCAGCAGCCAAGAGGGACAATACAATGAGCAGTTCTTC
CDR3aa: CASSQEGQYNEQFF

v_gene: TRBV5-1
abundance: few
j_gene: TRBJ2-7
d_gene: .
CDR3nt: TGCGCCAGCAGCCCCTACCTTCCTAGCGAAAACTCCTACGAGCAGTACTTC
CDR3aa: CASSPYLPSENSYEQYF

v_gene: TRBV5-1
abundance: many
j_gene: TRBJ1-2
d_gene: TRBD1
CDR3nt: TGCGCCAGCAGCCCGGACAGGGGGCAAACCCCTAACTATGGCTACACCTTC
CDR3aa: CASSPDRGQTPNYGYTF

v_gene: TRBV5-1
abundance: many
j_gene: TRBJ2-2
d_gene: .
CDR3nt: TGCGCCAGCAGCTTGGACGGCAGGGGTCCCGGGGAGCTGTTTTTT
CDR3aa: CASSLDGRGPGELFF

v_gene: TRBV12-3/TRBV12-4
abundance: many
j_gene: TRBJ1-1
d_gene: .
CDR3nt: TGTGCCAGCAGTTTGGAATTCTACACTGAAGCTTTCTTT
CDR3aa: CASSLEFYTEAFF

v_gene: TRBV30
abundance: many
j_gene: TRBJ2-1
d_gene: .
CDR3nt: TGTGCCTGGAGTGGGCTAATGTACAATGAGCAGTTCTTC
CDR3aa: CAWSGLMYNEQFF

v_gene: TRBV11-2
abundance: many
j_gene: TRBJ2-2
d_gene: .
CDR3nt: TGTGCCAGCAGCAAAGATTGGGGAGGGGAGCTGTTTTTT
CDR3aa: CASSKDWGGELFF

v_gene: TRBV7-9
abundance: many
j_gene: TRBJ2-1
d_gene: .
CDR3nt: TGTGCCAGCAGCCCCCACAGCGTTGGGCACAATGAGCAGTTCTTC
CDR3aa: CASSPHSVGHNEQFF

v_gene: TRBV10-1
abundance: many
j_gene: TRBJ2-1
d_gene: TRBD2
CDR3nt: TGCGCCAGCAGTGAGCAGCGGGAGGGCCTTTACAATGAGCAGTTCTTC
CDR3aa: CASSEQREGLYNEQFF

v_gene: TRBV29-1
abundance: .
j_gene: TRBJ2-7
d_gene: .
CDR3nt: TGCAGCGTTGCTCCTGATAGAACTCTCTCCTACGAGCAGTACTTC
CDR3aa: CSVAPDRTLSYEQYF

v_gene: TRBV20-1
abundance: many
j_gene: TRBJ1-4
d_gene: .
CDR3nt: TGCAGTGCTGCCGGGGGGGCAAATGAAAAACTGTTTTTT
CDR3aa: CSAAGGANEKLFF

v_gene: TRBV20-1
abundance: many
j_gene: TRBJ2-1
d_gene: TRBD2
CDR3nt: TGCAGTGCCCGTCGACTAGCGGGAAGGGTTGAGCAGTTCTTC
CDR3aa: CSARRLAGRVEQFF

v_gene: TRBV9
abundance: .
j_gene: TRBJ2-1
d_gene: .
CDR3nt: TGTGCCAGCAGCGTAGATACGGGAGCCCTCCTCGATGAGCAGTTCTTC
CDR3aa: CASSVDTGALLDEQFF

v_gene: TRBV30
abundance: many
j_gene: TRBJ2-1
d_gene: .
CDR3nt: TGTGCCTGGAGTCCGCTACAGCGGTCCTACAATGAGCAGTTCTTC
CDR3aa: CAWSPLQRSYNEQFF

v_gene: TRBV6-7
abundance: many
j_gene: TRBJ2-5
d_gene: .
CDR3nt: TGTGCCAGCAGTTACTCGCAGCCTCACTGGGAGCGCTTAGCGGAGACCCAGTACTTC
CDR3aa: CASSYSQPHWERLAETQYF

v_gene: TRBV9
abundance: many
j_gene: TRBJ2-3
d_gene: .
CDR3nt: TGTGCCAGCAGCGGGAGGGCGACAGATACGCAGTATTTT
CDR3aa: CASSGRATDTQYF

v_gene: TRBV20-1
abundance: many
j_gene: TRBJ2-1
d_gene: .
CDR3nt: TGCAGTGCTAGATCCCGGGACACGTACAATGAGCAGTTCTTC
CDR3aa: CSARSRDTYNEQFF

v_gene: TRBV11-2
abundance: few
j_gene: TRBJ2-7
d_gene: .
CDR3nt: TGTGCCAGCAGCTTGGGGGCTAGCGCGGGGGAGCTCGAGCAGCACTTC
CDR3aa: CASSLGASAGELEQHF

v_gene: TRBV20-1
abundance: few
j_gene: TRBJ2-7
d_gene: .
CDR3nt: TGCAGTGCTAGAGGGAGAACTAGGAGCTCCTACGAGCAGTACTTC
CDR3aa: CSARGRTRSSYEQYF

v_gene: TRBV7-9
abundance: .
j_gene: TRBJ2-7
d_gene: TRBD1
CDR3nt: TGTGCCAGCAGCTTCTCCGGGACAGGACATTACGAGCAGTACTTC
CDR3aa: CASSFSGTGHYEQYF

v_gene: TRBV6-1
abundance: many
j_gene: TRBJ2-7
d_gene: TRBD1
CDR3nt: TGTGCCACCAGACAGGGTTGGGGCTACGAGCAGTACTTC
CDR3aa: CATRQGWGYEQYF

v_gene: TRBV27
abundance: many
j_gene: TRBJ2-1
d_gene: .
CDR3nt: TGTGCCAGCAGTCCAACTTGGGACTTGTACAATGAGCAGTTCTTC
CDR3aa: CASSPTWDLYNEQFF

v_gene: TRBV19
abundance: few
j_gene: TRBJ1-1
d_gene: .
CDR3nt: TGTGCCAGTAGTATTATGATAGAGAACACTGAAGCTTTCTTT
CDR3aa: CASSIMIENTEAFF

v_gene: TRBV5-1
abundance: many
j_gene: TRBJ2-1
d_gene: .
CDR3nt: TGCGCCAGCAGCTCCCTTCACGGGATCTACAATGAGCAGTTCTTC
CDR3aa: CASSSLHGIYNEQFF

v_gene: TRBV12-5
abundance: many
j_gene: TRBJ1-2
d_gene: TRBD1
CDR3nt: TGTGCTAGTGGTTTGGTACTGAGGGGGCAGGATGGCTACACCTTC
CDR3aa: CASGLVLRGQDGYTF

v_gene: TRBV2
abundance: many
j_gene: TRBJ1-1
d_gene: .
CDR3nt: TGTGCCAGCAGTGAACCGCCCGGGGAAGACACTGAAGCTTTCTTT
CDR3aa: CASSEPPGEDTEAFF

v_gene: TRBV7-9
abundance: many
j_gene: TRBJ2-5
d_gene: .
CDR3nt: TGTGCCAGCAGCTTCAGTGAGACCCAGTACTTC
CDR3aa: CASSFSETQYF

v_gene: TRBV13
abundance: few
j_gene: TRBJ1-2
d_gene: .
CDR3nt: TGTGCCAGCAGCTTACCCGGGCCTTATAGCTATGGCTACACCTTC
CDR3aa: CASSLPGPYSYGYTF

v_gene: TRBV7-8
abundance: many
j_gene: TRBJ1-4
d_gene: .
CDR3nt: TGTGCCAGCAGGCTGTTTGCCTCCCCGGCCGAAAAACTGTTTTTT
CDR3aa: CASRLFASPAEKLFF

v_gene: TRBV20-1
abundance: many
j_gene: TRBJ2-1
d_gene: TRBD2
CDR3nt: TGCAGTGCAGCCACAGCGGGGCTCTCCTACAATGAGCAGTTCTTC
CDR3aa: CSAATAGLSYNEQFF

v_gene: TRBV12-3/TRBV12-4
abundance: many
j_gene: TRBJ1-1
d_gene: TRBD1
CDR3nt: TGTGCCAGCAGTCGACAGGGTTCGAGCACTGAAGCTTTCTTT
CDR3aa: CASSRQGSSTEAFF

v_gene: TRBV6-6
abundance: many
j_gene: TRBJ1-1
d_gene: .
CDR3nt: TGTGCCAGCAGTTACTCCCATTGGGGCGAAGCTTTCTTT
CDR3aa: CASSYSHWGEAFF

v_gene: TRBV7-8
abundance: many
j_gene: TRBJ1-1
d_gene: .
CDR3nt: TGTGCCAGCAGCCTAGGAAGGGTTTACGATGACACTGAAGCTTTCTTT
CDR3aa: CASSLGRVYDDTEAFF

v_gene: TRBV7-9
abundance: many
j_gene: TRBJ2-3
d_gene: TRBD2
CDR3nt: TGTGCCAGCAGCGCCCCCCCTACTAGCGGGGGGGCCTCGGATACGCAGTATTTT
CDR3aa: CASSAPPTSGGASDTQYF

v_gene: TRBV18
abundance: many
j_gene: TRBJ2-1
d_gene: .
CDR3nt: TGTGCCAGCTCACCACGGACAGAATACAATGAGCAGTTCTTC
CDR3aa: CASSPRTEYNEQFF

v_gene: TRBV5-5
abundance: many
j_gene: TRBJ2-7
d_gene: .
CDR3nt: TGTGCCAGCAGCTTCCGGGCTCAAAATGCATGGGAGCAGTACTTC
CDR3aa: CASSFRAQNAWEQYF

v_gene: TRBV11-3
abundance: many
j_gene: TRBJ2-5
d_gene: TRBD2
CDR3nt: TGTGCCAGCAGCTTAGAATGGACTAGCGGGGGAGCCTCCCAAGAGACCCAGTACTTC
CDR3aa: CASSLEWTSGGASQETQYF

v_gene: TRBV24-1
abundance: many
j_gene: TRBJ2-1
d_gene: .
CDR3nt: TGTGCCACCCAGGACACAACCAATGAGCAGTTCTTC
CDR3aa: CATQDTTNEQFF

v_gene: TRBV20-1
abundance: few
j_gene: TRBJ2-5
d_gene: TRBD2
CDR3nt: TGCAGTGCTAGAGTTAGCGGGGGGGACTTGGAGACCCAGTACTTC
CDR3aa: CSARVSGGDLETQYF

v_gene: TRBV7-6
abundance: .
j_gene: TRBJ1-4
d_gene: .
CDR3nt: TGTGCCAGCAGCTCAGGCCGGGCAGTTCATGAAAAACTGTTTTTT
CDR3aa: CASSSGRAVHEKLFF

v_gene: TRBV6-1
abundance: many
j_gene: TRBJ1-5
d_gene: .
CDR3nt: TGTGCCAGCACCCGACTTACTCAGCCCCAGCATTTT
CDR3aa: CASTRLTQPQHF

v_gene: TRBV10-3
abundance: many
j_gene: TRBJ2-1
d_gene: TRBD2
CDR3nt: TGTGCCATGTCATCCGGGACTAGCGGGAGGAACAATGAGCAGTTCTTC
CDR3aa: CAMSSGTSGRNNEQFF

v_gene: TRBV6-1
abundance: many
j_gene: TRBJ2-1
d_gene: TRBD2
CDR3nt: TGTGCCAGCAGTGGGGGACTAGCGGGATACTTGGGGTCCTACAATGAGCAGTTCTTC
CDR3aa: CASSGGLAGYLGSYNEQFF

v_gene: TRBV4-1
abundance: .
j_gene: TRBJ2-5
d_gene: TRBD2
CDR3nt: TGCGCCAGCAGCCAAGACCTAGCGGGGACGCAAGAGACCCAGTACTTC
CDR3aa: CASSQDLAGTQETQYF

v_gene: TRBV27
abundance: .
j_gene: TRBJ2-5
d_gene: .
CDR3nt: TGTGCCAGCAGTTATACAGGGAGGGGCCCTAGTGCGGAGACCCAGTACTTC
CDR3aa: CASSYTGRGPSAETQYF

v_gene: TRBV9
abundance: many
j_gene: TRBJ1-2
d_gene: .
CDR3nt: TGTGCCAGCAGCGTAGACCAGGGAGACTATGGCTACACCTTC
CDR3aa: CASSVDQGDYGYTF

v_gene: TRBV6-6
abundance: few
j_gene: TRBJ2-7
d_gene: .
CDR3nt: TGTGCCAGCAGTTACTCGCGGGACCCTTTCGACGAGCAGTACTTC
CDR3aa: CASSYSRDPFDEQYF

v_gene: TRBV7-9
abundance: .
j_gene: TRBJ2-7
d_gene: TRBD1
CDR3nt: TGTGCCAGCAGCTCTGGGACAGGGGTCACGACCTACGAGCAGTACTTC
CDR3aa: CASSSGTGVTTYEQYF

v_gene: TRBV7-9
abundance: many
j_gene: TRBJ2-3
d_gene: .
CDR3nt: TGTGCCAGCAGCTTAGGCTCCAGGGCAGATACGCAGTATTTT
CDR3aa: CASSLGSRADTQYF

v_gene: TRBV5-1
abundance: few
j_gene: TRBJ2-5
d_gene: .
CDR3nt: TGCGCCAGCAGCTTGGTTCGGGTTCAAGAGACCCAGTACTTC
CDR3aa: CASSLVRVQETQYF

v_gene: TRBV3-1
abundance: many
j_gene: TRBJ2-3
d_gene: TRBD1
CDR3nt: TGTGCCAGCAGCCAAGGGTTAGGGACAGGGGGACCAGATACGCAGTATTTT
CDR3aa: CASSQGLGTGGPDTQYF